A selection of T cell receptor beta chains follows, all from one sample in a study of blood T cell repertoires in COVID-19. Assay: immunoSEQ multiplex PCR; the TCRdb copy retains only in-frame clones and omits some. The profile covers about 200,000 clones, with roughly 89% appearing a single time and about 2% taken by the ten largest. Sequencing was carried out using peripheral blood. The receptor source for this set is a man younger than 45 who had recovered from COVID-19. Both conserved end residues are part of each CDR3. The order of the fields is clone size, CDR3 length, V gene, D gene, J gene, CDR3 protein, CDR3 DNA. The D gene is left open where the match is weak. Clone size, where shown, is once, few, many, or a class for clones that have expanded.

>NA|12|TRBV9|NA|TRBJ1-3
CASSVLGNTIYF
TGTGCCAGCAGCGTTCTAGGTAACACCATATATTTT
>once|19|TRBV27|TRBD1|TRBJ1-6
CASRGGPGQGSFYNSPLHF
TGTGCCAGCAGGGGTGGCCCTGGACAGGGTTCCTTCTATAATTCACCCCTCCACTTT
>NA|14|TRBV5-1|TRBD1|TRBJ2-5
CASSLDRAGETQYF
TGCGCCAGCAGCTTAGACAGGGCGGGAGAGACCCAGTACTTC
>NA|13|TRBV30|NA|TRBJ1-5
CAWSIRGNQPQHF
TGTGCCTGGAGTATCAGGGGCAATCAGCCCCAGCATTTT
>NA|14|TRBV6-5|NA|TRBJ1-3
CASSFGQDGNTIYF
TGTGCCAGCAGCTTTGGACAAGACGGAAACACCATATATTTT
>NA|13|TRBV7-2|NA|TRBJ1-1
CASSLTGNTEAFF
TGTGCCAGCAGCCTAACAGGGAACACTGAAGCTTTCTTT
>NA|15|TRBV4-3|TRBD1|TRBJ1-2
CASSQDAWDRFGYTF
TGCGCCAGCAGCCAAGACGCCTGGGACAGGTTTGGCTACACCTTC
>few|15|TRBV30|NA|TRBJ1-1
CAWTRRGVGNTEAFF
TGTGCCTGGACCCGTCGGGGAGTTGGGAACACTGAAGCTTTCTTT
>NA|15|TRBV19|NA|TRBJ1-1
CASRILAGEFTEAFF
TGTGCCAGTAGGATACTCGCCGGGGAGTTTACTGAAGCTTTCTTT
>NA|13|TRBV5-4|NA|TRBJ1-1
CASSSFGGRGAFF
TGTGCCAGCAGCTCATTCGGGGGGAGGGGAGCTTTCTTT
>NA|16|TRBV5-5|TRBD1|TRBJ2-1
CASSPQVTGDISEQFF
TGTGCCAGCAGCCCCCAGGTGACAGGGGATATTAGTGAGCAGTTCTTC
>NA|12|TRBV6-5|NA|TRBJ2-7
CASGAGSYEQYF
TGTGCCAGCGGGGCCGGGTCCTACGAGCAGTACTTC
>NA|14|TRBV13|TRBD1|TRBJ1-2
CASSIRTGGYGYTF
TGTGCCAGCAGCATACGGACAGGGGGTTATGGCTACACCTTC
>NA|12|TRBV5-1|NA|TRBJ2-7
CASSWADSEQYF
TGCGCCAGCAGCTGGGCGGACAGCGAGCAGTACTTC
>NA|12|TRBV29-1|TRBD2|TRBJ2-1
CSVKGTSGEQFF
TGCAGCGTTAAGGGGACTAGCGGGGAGCAGTTCTTC
>few|15|TRBV12-5|NA|TRBJ1-1
CASGFLYRLNTEAFF
TGTGCTAGTGGTTTTTTGTACAGGCTGAACACTGAAGCTTTCTTT